Here is one T cell receptor (beta chain) with its context. Its cognate antigen is unknown. These data belong to a study of T cell responses to AZD1222 COVID-19 vaccine. Study results and caveats: Receipt of two AZD1222 doses was followed by a rise in Spike-specific TCR breadth and depth.

Looked up from germline, CDR1 is MGHDK and CDR2 is SYGVNS. V was clipped by 4 bases and J by 8 bases; unmatched bases: 7. The CDR3 runs to 15 residues. Sequencing was performed with immunoSEQ multiplex PCR; in TCRdb, only in-frame clones are kept and a portion is missing. This sample has 100,000 to 110,000 clones, with roughly 91% found just once. The sequence derives from an adult in good health. The sequences come from peripheral blood, collected on day 0 of AZD1222 vaccination. The rearrangement links TRBV25-1 to TRBJ1-4; 10 nucleotides match TRBD1. The chain's CDR3 is CASSVSGQGVEKLFF. The CDR3 nucleotides are TGTGCCAGCAGTGTCTCAGGACAGGGGGTAGAAAAACTGTTTTTT.